The 20 T cell receptor beta chains reported below all come from one sample, sequenced in a study of blood T cell repertoires in COVID-19. Here immunoSEQ multiplex PCR was the method, and the copy in TCRdb shows in-frame clones only, minus some. The sample contains roughly 250,000 clones, over 80% of which appear only once. Sequencing was carried out using PBMCs or T cells enriched from blood (not recorded which). These receptors all come from a human donor in a cohort exposed to, infected with or recovered from COVID-19 (not recorded which). The donor label of this sample is uncertain.

The V call is TRBV5-5, the J call TRBJ1-5; tentative D call: TRBD1 (6 bases). Germline-derived CDR1 and CDR2 are SGHKS and YYEKEE (reference sequence). Trimming removed 2 bases at V and 1 base at J, with 7 bases between. CDR3 size: 14 residues. For the CDR3, the DNA is TGTGCCAGCAGCTTAGGACAGAGCAATCAGCCCCAGCATTTT. The encoded protein is CASSLGQSNQPQHF.

The CDR3 region is CASSFSGIYYEQYF. CDR3 sequence (DNA): TGTGCCAGCAGCTTTAGCGGCATCTACTACGAGCAGTACTTC. This chain connects TRBV5-4 to TRBJ2-7, with a tentative D call TRBD2 (6 bases). Germline CDR1 is SGHNT and CDR2 is YYREEE (reference sequence). The CDR3 loop spans 14 amino acids. V was pared by 2 bases and J by 3 bases, with 12 bases between.

J is TRBJ1-2 and V is TRBV9; D unclear. The CDR3 loop spans 14 amino acids. V lost 0 bases, J lost 8 bases, and 14 bases lay in between. Germline V CDR1 and CDR2: SGDLS, YYNGEE. The CDR3 reads CASSVGPGGDGYTF. The CDR3 DNA follows: TGTGCCAGCAGCGTAGGACCCGGAGGAGACGGCTACACCTTC. The full variable domain, completed using reference TRBV9 and TRBJ1-2, is DSGVTQTPKHLITATGQRVTLRCSPRSGDLSVYWYQQSLDQGLQFLIQYYNGEERAKGNILERFSAQQFPDLHSELNLSSLELGDSALYFCASSVGPGGDGYTFGSGTRLTVV.

V gene TRBV10-2 combines with J gene TRBJ2-1; 13 nucleotides match TRBD2. CDR3 length: 16 residues. The junction had 11 bases not matched to a gene; V was cut back by 7 bases and J by 8 bases. Germline V gene lookup returns CDR1 WSHSY and CDR2 SAAADI. The CDR3 loop is CASTGLAGDERHEQFF. The CDR3 DNA is TGCGCCAGCACCGGACTAGCGGGGGACGAGAGGCATGAGCAGTTCTTC.

This clone is a singleton in its sample. The genes are TRBV30 and TRBJ1-3; weak D call: TRBD1 (5 bases). Trimming shortened V by 4 bases and J by 4 bases, and 23 bases separated the two germline ends. Germline assignment: CDR1 GTSNPN and CDR2 SVGIG (reference sequence). The CDR3 is 17 residues long. Written as DNA, the CDR3 is TGTGCCTGGAACCCCTCCTCAGGGTTATGGTCCGGAAACACCATATATTTT. The encoded protein is CAWNPSSGLWSGNTIYF. Full variable domain (outside the CDR3, taken from reference TRBV30 and TRBJ1-3): SQTIHQWPATLVQPVGSPLSLECTVEGTSNPNLYWYRQAAGRGLQLLFYSVGIGQISSEVPQNLSASRPQDRQFILSSKKLLLSDSGFYLCAWNPSSGLWSGNTIYFGEGSWLTVV.

On this clone: This same CDR3 is encoded by further DNA sequences in the sample. The V and J genes are TRBV3-1 (or the pseudogene TRBV3-2) and TRBJ2-3; a weak D match, TRBD2 (6 bases). CDR3 length: 15 residues. Deletions cut 6 bases from V and 2 bases from J, with 15 bases between. Germline assignment: CDR1 LGHDT and CDR2 YNNKEL (reference sequence). Written as DNA, the CDR3 is TGTGCCAGCAGACTGGCGGGGCTCTCCACAGATACGCAGTATTTT. It translates to CASRLAGLSTDTQYF.

This clone was seen a single time. The rearrangement uses TRBV2 and TRBJ2-1; possibly TRBD2 for D (5 bases). Trimming shortened V by 6 bases and J by 5 bases, and 11 bases separated the two germline ends. Looked up from germline, CDR1 is SNHLY and CDR2 is FYNNEI. CDR3 length: 13 residues. CDR3 coding DNA: TGTGCCAGCAGCTTAACTAGTAACAATGAGCAGTTCTTC. Its translation is CASSLTSNNEQFF.

The rearrangement uses TRBV19 and TRBJ2-1; 8 bases fit TRBD1. Looked up from germline, CDR1 is LNHDA and CDR2 is SQIVND (reference sequence). Trimming at V came to 6 bases and at J to 4 bases, leaving 8 bases not matched to a gene. This CDR3 comprises 15 residues. The CDR3 loop is CASSPLGTGYNEQFF. In DNA, the CDR3 is TGTGCCAGTAGCCCCTTAGGGACAGGTTACAATGAGCAGTTCTTC.

CDR3 sequence (DNA): TGTGCCAGCAGCCGTCGGGACAGGGTAACTGACGAGCAGTACTTC. Protein product: CASSRRDRVTDEQYF. The chain is built from TRBV5-6 and TRBJ2-7; 9 positions match TRBD1. The CDR3 totals 15 residues. The germline V gene has CDR1 SGHDT and CDR2 YYEEEE. The ends lost 4 bases at V and 5 bases at J; junction bases unmatched: 10.

The V and J genes are TRBV19 and TRBJ1-1, with D uncertain. The CDR3 is 14 residues long. Trimming removed 0 bases at V and 3 bases at J, with 8 bases between. CDR1 is LNHDA and CDR2 is SQIVND in the germline V gene (reference sequence). This CDR3 reads CASSIDAGYTEAFF. As DNA, the CDR3 is TGTGCCAGTAGTATAGATGCGGGGTACACTGAAGCTTTCTTT.

J is TRBJ1-1 and V is TRBV29-1; the D gene is possibly TRBD1 (5 bases). V lost 5 bases and J lost 0, with 10 bases in between. The CDR3 runs 13 residues. Germline V lookup: CDR1 SQVTM, CDR2 ANQGSEA. The CDR3 loop reads CSVRGGLNTEAFF. The CDR3 DNA is TGCAGCGTTCGGGGGGGACTGAACACTGAAGCTTTCTTT.

This rearrangement joins TRBV12-2 to TRBJ2-2; no check of the table's D call, TRBD1, against the DNA was made. TRBV12-2 is deemed a pseudogene. The CDR3 extends over 19 amino acids. CDR3 in amino acids: CASRSPPAPHPSNTGELFF. The CDR3 nucleotides read TGTGCAAGTCGCTCCCCCCCCGCACCACACCCATCGAACACCGGGGAGCTGTTTTTT.

This clone was counted once. The J gene is TRBJ1-4, the V gene TRBV18, with D maybe TRBD1 (6 bases). With 5 bases removed from V and 4 bases from J, the gap between germline ends came to 20 bases. The CDR3 is 17 residues long. The V gene's germline CDR1 is KGHSH and CDR2 LQKENI. CDR3 sequence: CASSKPFTDSVNEKLFF. For the CDR3, the DNA is TGTGCCAGCTCAAAACCCTTCACGGACAGCGTTAATGAAAAACTGTTTTTT.

The chain carries TRBV29-1 and TRBJ2-2, with D unresolved. CDR3 length equals 12 residues. V was cut by 4 bases and J by 4 bases, with 7 bases left in between. The germline V gene has CDR1 SQVTM and CDR2 ANQGSEA. The CDR3 nucleotides are TGCAGCGTTGGACAACGCACCGGGGAGCTGTTTTTT. Translated, it gives CSVGQRTGELFF.

The V gene is TRBV5-8, the J gene TRBJ1-3; D is unclear. The V gene lost 1 base and the J gene lost 2 bases, with 4 bases spanning the gap. Germline V lookup: CDR1 SGHTS, CDR2 YDEGEE. This CDR3 is built from 13 residues. CDR3 protein: CASSLLAGNTIYF. DNA of the CDR3: TGTGCCAGCAGCTTGCTCGCTGGAAACACCATATATTTT.

The CDR3 bases are TGTGCCAGCAGCGTAGGAGGGTCGGCAGCGGGCAATGAGCAGTTCTTC. Its protein is CASSVGGSAAGNEQFF. This sequence joins TRBV9 and TRBJ2-1, with D possibly TRBD2 on 6 matching bases. The CDR3 covers 16 residues. Trimming stripped 0 bases from V and 6 bases from J, with 16 bases between. Per germline, CDR1 SGDLS and CDR2 YYNGEE.

This chain connects TRBV5-1 to TRBJ2-5; 7 bases match TRBD1. The trim removed 4 bases at V and 2 bases at J, leaving 5 bases unmatched. Per the germline V gene, CDR1 is SGHRS and CDR2 is YFSETQ. This CDR3 has 14 amino acids. The CDR3 here is CASSRTGPQETQYF. DNA for the CDR3: TGCGCCAGCAGCCGGACAGGACCTCAAGAGACCCAGTACTTC.

The V gene is TRBV24-1, the J gene TRBJ1-1; D may be TRBD1 (5 bases). V was shortened by 4 bases and J by 5 bases, with 10 bases between the two germline ends. The CDR3 runs 13 residues. Looked up from germline, CDR1 is KGHDR and CDR2 is SFDVKD. The CDR3 loop reads CATSDDSETEAFF. The CDR3 region has the DNA TGTGCCACCAGTGACGACAGTGAAACTGAAGCTTTCTTT.

This chain uses TRBV19 with TRBJ2-2; D call uncertain. The V end was cut by 3 bases, the J end by 2 bases, with 7 bases between. CDR1 is LNHDA, CDR2 SQIVND, per germline (reference sequence). This CDR3 spans 14 amino acids. The DNA for the CDR3 is TGTGCCAGTAGTATTTCGAGTAACACCGGGGAGCTGTTTTTT. Amino acid sequence: CASSISSNTGELFF. Combining the CDR3 with reference TRBV19 and TRBJ2-2 gives the whole variable domain DGGITQSPKYLFRKEGQNVTLSCEQNLNHDAMYWYRQDPGQGLRLIYYSQIVNDFQKGDIAEGYSVSREKKESFPLTVTSAQKNPTAFYLCASSISSNTGELFFGEGSRLTVL.

The rearrangement links TRBV25-1 to TRBJ1-1; TRBD1 matches at 7 bases. Germline assignment: CDR1 MGHDK and CDR2 SYGVNS. J was trimmed by 7 bases and V by 2 bases; bases with no gene match: 7. The CDR3 spans 14 residues. For the CDR3, the DNA is TGTGCCAGCAGTGAACCCTCCCGGGACAGTGAAGCTTTCTTT. It specifies CASSEPSRDSEAFF.